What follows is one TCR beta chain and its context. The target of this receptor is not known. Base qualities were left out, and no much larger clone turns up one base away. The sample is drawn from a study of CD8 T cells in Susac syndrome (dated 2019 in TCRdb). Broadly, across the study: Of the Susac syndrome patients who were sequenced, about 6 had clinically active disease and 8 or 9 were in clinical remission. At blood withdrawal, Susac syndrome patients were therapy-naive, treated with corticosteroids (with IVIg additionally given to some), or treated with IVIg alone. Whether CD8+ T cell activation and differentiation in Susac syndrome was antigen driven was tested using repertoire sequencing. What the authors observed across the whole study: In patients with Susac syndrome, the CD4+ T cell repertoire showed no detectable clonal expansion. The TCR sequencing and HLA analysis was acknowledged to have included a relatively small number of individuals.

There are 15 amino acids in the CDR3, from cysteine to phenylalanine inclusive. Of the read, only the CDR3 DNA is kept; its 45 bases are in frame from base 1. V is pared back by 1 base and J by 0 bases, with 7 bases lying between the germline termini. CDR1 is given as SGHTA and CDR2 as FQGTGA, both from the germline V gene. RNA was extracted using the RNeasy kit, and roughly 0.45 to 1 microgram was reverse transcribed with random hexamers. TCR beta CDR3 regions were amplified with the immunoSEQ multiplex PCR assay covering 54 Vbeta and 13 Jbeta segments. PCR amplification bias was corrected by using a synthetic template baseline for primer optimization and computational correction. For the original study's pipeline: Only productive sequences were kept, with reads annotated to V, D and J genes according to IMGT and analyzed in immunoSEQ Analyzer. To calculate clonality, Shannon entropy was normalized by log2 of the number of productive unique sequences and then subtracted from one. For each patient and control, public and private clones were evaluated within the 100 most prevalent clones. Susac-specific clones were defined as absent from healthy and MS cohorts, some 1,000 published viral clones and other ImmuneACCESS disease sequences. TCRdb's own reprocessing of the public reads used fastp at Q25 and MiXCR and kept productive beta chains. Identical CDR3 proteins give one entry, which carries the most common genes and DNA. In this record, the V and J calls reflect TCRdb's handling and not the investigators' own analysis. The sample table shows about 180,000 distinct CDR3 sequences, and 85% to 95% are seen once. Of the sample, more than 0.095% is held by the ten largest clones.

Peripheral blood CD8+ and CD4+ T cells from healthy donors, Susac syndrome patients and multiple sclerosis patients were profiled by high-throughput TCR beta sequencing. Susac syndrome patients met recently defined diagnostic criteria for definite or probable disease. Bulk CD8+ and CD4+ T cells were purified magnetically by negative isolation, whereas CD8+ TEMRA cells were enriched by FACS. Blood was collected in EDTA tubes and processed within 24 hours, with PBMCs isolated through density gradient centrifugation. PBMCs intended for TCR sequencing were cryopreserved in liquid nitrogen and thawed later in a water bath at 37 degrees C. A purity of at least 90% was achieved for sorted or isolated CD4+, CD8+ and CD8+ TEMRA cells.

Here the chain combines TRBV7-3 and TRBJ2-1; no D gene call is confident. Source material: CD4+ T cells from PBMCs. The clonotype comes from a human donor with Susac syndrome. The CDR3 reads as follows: CASSLRVSSYNEQFF. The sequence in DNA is TGTGCCAGCAGCTTAAGGGTCAGCTCCTACAATGAGCAGTTCTTC.